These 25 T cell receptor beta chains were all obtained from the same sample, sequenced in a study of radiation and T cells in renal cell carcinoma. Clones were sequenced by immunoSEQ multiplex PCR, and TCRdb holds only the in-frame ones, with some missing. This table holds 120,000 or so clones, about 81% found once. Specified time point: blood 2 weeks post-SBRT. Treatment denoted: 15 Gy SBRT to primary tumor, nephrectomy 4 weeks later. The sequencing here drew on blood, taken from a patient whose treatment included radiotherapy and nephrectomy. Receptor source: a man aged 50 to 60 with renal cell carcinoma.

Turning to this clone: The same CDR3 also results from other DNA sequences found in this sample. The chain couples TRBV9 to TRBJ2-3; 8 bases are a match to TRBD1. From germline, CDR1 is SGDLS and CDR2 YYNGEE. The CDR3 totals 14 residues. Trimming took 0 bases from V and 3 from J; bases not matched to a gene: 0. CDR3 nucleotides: TGTGCCAGCAGCGTAGGGACAGGGACAGATACGCAGTATTTT. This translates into CASSVGTGTDTQYF. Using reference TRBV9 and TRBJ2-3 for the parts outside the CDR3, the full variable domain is DSGVTQTPKHLITATGQRVTLRCSPRSGDLSVYWYQQSLDQGLQFLIQYYNGEERAKGNILERFSAQQFPDLHSELNLSSLELGDSALYFCASSVGTGTDTQYFGPGTRLTVL.

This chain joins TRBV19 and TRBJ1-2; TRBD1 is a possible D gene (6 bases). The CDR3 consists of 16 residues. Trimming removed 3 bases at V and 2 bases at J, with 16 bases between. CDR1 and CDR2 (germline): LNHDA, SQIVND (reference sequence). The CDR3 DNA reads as TGTGCCAGTAGTATCGCTACAGGGAAGCTGAACTATGGCTACACCTTC. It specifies CASSIATGKLNYGYTF.

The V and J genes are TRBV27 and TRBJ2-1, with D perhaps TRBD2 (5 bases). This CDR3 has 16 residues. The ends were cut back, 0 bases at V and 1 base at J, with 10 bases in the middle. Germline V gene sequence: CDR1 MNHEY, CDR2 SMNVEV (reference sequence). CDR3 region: CASSLSYPGSYNEQFF. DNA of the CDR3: TGTGCCAGCAGTTTATCCTACCCGGGATCCTACAATGAGCAGTTCTTC.

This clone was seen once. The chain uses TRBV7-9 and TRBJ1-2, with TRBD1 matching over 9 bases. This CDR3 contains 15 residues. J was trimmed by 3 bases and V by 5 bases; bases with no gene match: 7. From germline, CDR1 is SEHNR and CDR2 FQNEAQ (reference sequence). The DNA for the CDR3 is TGTGCCAGCAGCATTAGGGACAGGGTCGACTATGGCTACACCTTC. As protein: CASSIRDRVDYGYTF.

The CDR3 nucleotides are TGTGCCAGCAGCTTATGGCACAGGGGTGGAGAGACCCAGTACTTC. Translation: CASSLWHRGGETQYF. The genes are TRBV7-9 and TRBJ2-5, with 7 bases aligning to TRBD1. After removal of 2 bases from V and 4 bases from J, the junction contained 7 bases not matched to a gene. CDR1 and CDR2 from the germline V gene are SEHNR and FQNEAQ (reference sequence). The CDR3 spans 15 residues.

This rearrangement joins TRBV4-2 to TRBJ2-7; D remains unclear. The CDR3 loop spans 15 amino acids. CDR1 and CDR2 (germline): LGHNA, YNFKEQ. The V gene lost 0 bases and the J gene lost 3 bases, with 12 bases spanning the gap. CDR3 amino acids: CASSQEAVWGYEQYF. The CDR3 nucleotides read TGTGCCAGCAGCCAAGAGGCGGTATGGGGCTACGAGCAGTACTTC.

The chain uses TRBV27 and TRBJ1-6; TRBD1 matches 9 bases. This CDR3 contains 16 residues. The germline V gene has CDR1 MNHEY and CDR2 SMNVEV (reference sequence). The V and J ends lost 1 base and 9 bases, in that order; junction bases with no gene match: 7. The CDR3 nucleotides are TGTGCCAGCAGTTTATACCCAGGACAGGGGACTTCACCCCTCCACTTT. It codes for CASSLYPGQGTSPLHF.

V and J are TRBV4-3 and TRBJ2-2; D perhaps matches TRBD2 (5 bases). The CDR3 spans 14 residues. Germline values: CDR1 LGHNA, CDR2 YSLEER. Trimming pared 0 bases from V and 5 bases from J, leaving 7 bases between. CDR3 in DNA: TGCGCCAGCAGCCAAGATCCGGGGACCGGGGAGCTGTTTTTT. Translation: CASSQDPGTGELFF.

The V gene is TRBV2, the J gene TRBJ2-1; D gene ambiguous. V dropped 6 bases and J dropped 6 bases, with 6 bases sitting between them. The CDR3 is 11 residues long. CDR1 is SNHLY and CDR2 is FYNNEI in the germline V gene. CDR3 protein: CASSGSNEQFF. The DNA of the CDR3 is TGTGCCAGCAGCGGTAGCAATGAGCAGTTCTTC.

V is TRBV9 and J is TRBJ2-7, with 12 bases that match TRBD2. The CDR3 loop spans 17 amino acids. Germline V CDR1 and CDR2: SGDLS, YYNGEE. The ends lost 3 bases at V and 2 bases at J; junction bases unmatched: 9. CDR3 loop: CASSALAGGFSAYEQYF. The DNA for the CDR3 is TGTGCCAGCAGCGCCCTAGCGGGGGGGTTTTCAGCCTACGAGCAGTACTTC.

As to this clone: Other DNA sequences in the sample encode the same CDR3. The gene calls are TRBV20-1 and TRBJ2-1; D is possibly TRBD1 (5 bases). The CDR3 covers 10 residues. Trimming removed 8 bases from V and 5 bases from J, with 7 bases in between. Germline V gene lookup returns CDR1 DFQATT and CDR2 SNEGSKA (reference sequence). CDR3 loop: CSPGNNEQFF. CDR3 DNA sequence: TGCAGTCCAGGGAACAATGAGCAGTTCTTC.

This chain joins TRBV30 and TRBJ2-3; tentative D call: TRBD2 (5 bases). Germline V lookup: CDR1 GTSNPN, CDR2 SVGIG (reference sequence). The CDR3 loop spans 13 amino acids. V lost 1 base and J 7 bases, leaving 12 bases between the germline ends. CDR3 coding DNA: TGTGCCTGGAGTGACGGGGAATTAAATACGCAGTATTTT. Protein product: CAWSDGELNTQYF.

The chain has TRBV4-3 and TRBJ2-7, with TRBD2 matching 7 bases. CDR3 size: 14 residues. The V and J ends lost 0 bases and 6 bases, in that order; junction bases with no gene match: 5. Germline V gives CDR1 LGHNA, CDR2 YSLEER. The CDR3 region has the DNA TGCGCCAGCAGCCAAGATAGGGCTAGCGGCGAGCAGTACTTC. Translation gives CASSQDRASGEQYF.

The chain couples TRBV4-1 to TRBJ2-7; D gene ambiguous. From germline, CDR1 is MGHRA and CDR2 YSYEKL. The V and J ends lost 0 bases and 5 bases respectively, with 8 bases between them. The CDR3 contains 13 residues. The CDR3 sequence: CASSQDGADEQYF. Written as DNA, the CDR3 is TGCGCCAGCAGCCAAGATGGTGCAGACGAGCAGTACTTC.

CDR3 residues: CASSPGRGYNSPLHF. The CDR3 coding sequence is TGTGCCAGCAGCCCCGGGAGGGGATATAATTCACCCCTCCACTTT. The chain employs TRBV7-6 and TRBJ1-6; the D gene is possibly TRBD1 (5 bases). This CDR3 contains 15 residues. V dropped 5 bases and J dropped 4 bases, with 12 bases sitting between them. Germline V gives CDR1 SGHVS, CDR2 FNYEAQ.

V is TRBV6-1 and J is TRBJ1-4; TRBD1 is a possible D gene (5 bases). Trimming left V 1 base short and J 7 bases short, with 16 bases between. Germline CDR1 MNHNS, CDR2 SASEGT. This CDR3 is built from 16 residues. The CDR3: CASSEGKSSGREKLFF. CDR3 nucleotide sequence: TGTGCCAGCAGTGAAGGAAAAAGCTCGGGGCGTGAAAAACTGTTTTTT.

The CDR3 region has the DNA TGTGCCAGCAAGGATCATCGCGAGCAGTACTTC. Translating it yields CASKDHREQYF. The rearrangement joins TRBV6-5 to TRBJ2-7; D uncertain. V was clipped by 7 bases and J by 6 bases, with 10 bases between them. The germline gives CDR1 MNHEY, CDR2 SVGAGI. This CDR3 has 11 amino acids.

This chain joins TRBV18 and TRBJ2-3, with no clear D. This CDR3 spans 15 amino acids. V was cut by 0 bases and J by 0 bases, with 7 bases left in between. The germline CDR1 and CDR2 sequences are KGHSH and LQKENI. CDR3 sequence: CASSPPGISTDTQYF. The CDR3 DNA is TGTGCCAGCTCACCACCAGGGATTAGCACAGATACGCAGTATTTT. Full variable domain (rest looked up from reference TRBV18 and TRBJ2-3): NAGVMQNPRHLVRRRGQEARLRCSPMKGHSHVYWYRQLPEEGLKFMVYLQKENIIDESGMPKERFSAEFPKEGPSILRIQQVVRGDSAAYFCASSPPGISTDTQYFGPGTRLTVL.

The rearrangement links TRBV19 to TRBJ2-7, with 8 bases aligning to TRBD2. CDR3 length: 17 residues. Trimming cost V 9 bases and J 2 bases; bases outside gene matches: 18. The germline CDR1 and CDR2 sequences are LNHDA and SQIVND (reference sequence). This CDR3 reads CARGDTTGTRVPYEQYF. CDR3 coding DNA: TGTGCCAGGGGGGACACAACCGGGACTAGGGTTCCCTACGAGCAGTACTTC.

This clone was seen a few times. The CDR3 nucleotides are TGTGCCAGCTCACCCCCGCAGGGAGGGGGCTACGAGCAGTACTTC. Protein sequence: CASSPPQGGGYEQYF. This rearrangement joins TRBV18 to TRBJ2-7, with a possible D match to TRBD2 (7 bases). CDR1 is KGHSH, CDR2 LQKENI, per germline. Deletions cut 3 bases from V and 3 bases from J, with 15 bases between. This CDR3 comprises 15 residues.

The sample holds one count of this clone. The CDR3 region is CSGDRGQETQYF. The CDR3 nucleotides are TGCAGCGGTGACAGGGGGCAAGAGACCCAGTACTTC. The gene calls are TRBV29-1 and TRBJ2-5, with TRBD1 matching 9 bases. Germline trimming cut 7 bases from V and 2 bases from J; bases unmatched to any gene: 2. Germline loops: CDR1 SQVTM, CDR2 ANQGSEA. The CDR3 totals 12 residues. The variable domain in full, completed from reference TRBV29-1 and TRBJ2-5, reads SAVISQKPSRDICQRGTSLTIQCQVDSQVTMMFWYRQQPGQSLTLIATANQGSEATYESGFVIDKFPISRPNLTFSTLTVSNMSPEDSSIYLCSGDRGQETQYFGPGTRLLVL.

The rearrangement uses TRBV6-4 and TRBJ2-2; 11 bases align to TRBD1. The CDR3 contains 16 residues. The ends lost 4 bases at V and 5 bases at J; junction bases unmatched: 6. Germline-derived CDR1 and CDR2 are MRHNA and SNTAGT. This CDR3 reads CASSGPGTGGTGELFF. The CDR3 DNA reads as TGTGCCAGCAGTGGTCCCGGGACAGGGGGTACCGGGGAGCTGTTTTTT.

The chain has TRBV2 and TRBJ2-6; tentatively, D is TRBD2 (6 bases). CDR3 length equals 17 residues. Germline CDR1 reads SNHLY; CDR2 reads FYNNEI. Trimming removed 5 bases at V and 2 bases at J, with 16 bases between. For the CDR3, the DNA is TGTGCCAGCAGTCCCTTGGGGGGTTTACCTGGGGCCAACGTCCTGACTTTC. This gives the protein CASSPLGGLPGANVLTF.

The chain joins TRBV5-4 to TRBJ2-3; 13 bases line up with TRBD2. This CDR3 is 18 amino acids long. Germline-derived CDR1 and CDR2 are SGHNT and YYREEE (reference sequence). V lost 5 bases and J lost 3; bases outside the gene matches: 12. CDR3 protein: CASRVGTSGTGGTDTQYF. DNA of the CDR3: TGTGCCAGCAGGGTCGGGACTAGCGGGACGGGGGGGACAGATACGCAGTATTTT.

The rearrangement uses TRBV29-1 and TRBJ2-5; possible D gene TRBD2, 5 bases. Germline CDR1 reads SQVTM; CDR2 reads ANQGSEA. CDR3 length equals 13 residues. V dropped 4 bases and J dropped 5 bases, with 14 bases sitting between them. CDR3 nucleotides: TGCAGCGTTGTGACCAGCGCTAGCGAGACCCAGTACTTC. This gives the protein CSVVTSASETQYF.